Shown below are 29 T cell receptor beta chains from a single sample sequenced in a study of memory CD4+ T cells and cytomegalovirus serostatus. Single viable CD3+CD4+CD8-CD45RO+ cells were sorted as the memory CD4+ T cells. Clones were read by immunoSEQ multiplex PCR, and TCRdb kept only the in-frame ones, dropping some. The sample contains approximately 92,000 clones, over 70% of which appear only once. The material sequenced was memory CD4+ T cells from blood. These receptors all stem from an adult in good health and CMV-seropositive.

The rearrangement uses TRBV18 and TRBJ2-3; D remains ambiguous. Germline V gene data show CDR1 as KGHSH and CDR2 as LQKENI. The length of the CDR3 is 15 residues. The V end was cut by 2 bases, the J end by 1 base, with 10 bases between. The DNA for the CDR3 is TGTGCCAGCTCACCATTCGTAGTCGGCACAGATACGCAGTATTTT. This encodes CASSPFVVGTDTQYF.

The gene calls are TRBV5-4 and TRBJ2-7, with 14 bases aligning to TRBD2. The CDR3 length is 17 residues. J lost 2 bases, V lost 4 bases, and 8 bases had no gene match. Germline lookup yields CDR1 SGHNT and CDR2 YYREEE (reference sequence). CDR3 sequence (DNA): TGTGCCAGCAGCCCAGGGACTAGCGGGAGTAATCCCTACGAGCAGTACTTC. It translates to CASSPGTSGSNPYEQYF.

This clone appeared a single time. The V call is TRBV4-2, the J call TRBJ1-5; TRBD1 agrees at 7 bases. The CDR3 is 18 amino acids. After removal of 4 bases from V and 0 bases from J, the junction contained 12 bases not matched to a gene. Germline CDR1 reads LGHNA; CDR2 reads YNFKEQ. CDR3 loop: CASSPMDRSQYSNQPQHF. The CDR3 DNA reads as TGTGCCAGCAGCCCCATGGACAGGTCCCAATATAGCAATCAGCCCCAGCATTTT.

J is TRBJ2-5 and V is TRBV29-1, with D maybe TRBD2 (5 bases). The germline gives CDR1 SQVTM, CDR2 ANQGSEA. The CDR3 is 12 amino acids. V gave up 5 bases and J gave up 5 bases, with 12 bases separating them. The DNA for the CDR3 is TGCAGCGTTCGGACCCCGGGGGAGACCCAGTACTTC. It is translated as CSVRTPGETQYF.

The gene calls are TRBV11-2 and TRBJ2-5, with D perhaps TRBD1 or TRBD2 (5 bases each). Germline loops: CDR1 SGHAT, CDR2 FQNNGV. The V gene lost 3 bases and the J gene lost 3 bases, with 17 bases spanning the gap. There are 16 residues in the CDR3. This CDR3 reads CASSFSFGAGEETQYF. The CDR3 DNA sequence: TGTGCCAGCAGCTTTTCGTTTGGGGCCGGGGAAGAGACCCAGTACTTC.

DNA for the CDR3: TGTGCCAGCAGCCCCGGAAGGGCGGAGACCCAGTACTTC. Amino acids: CASSPGRAETQYF. The V call is TRBV7-8, the J call TRBJ2-5; no clear D gene. There are 13 residues in the CDR3. Germline CDR1 and CDR2: SGHVS and FQNEAQ. V was cut by 5 bases and J by 5 bases, with 12 bases left in between. The full variable domain, completed using reference TRBV7-8 and TRBJ2-5, is GAGVSQSPRYKVAKRGQDVALRCDPISGHVSLFWYQQALGQGPEFLTYFQNEAQLDKSGLPSDRFFAERPEGSVSTLKIQRTQQEDSAVYLCASSPGRAETQYFGPGTRLLVL.

The rearrangement uses TRBV7-9 and TRBJ2-3; 8 nucleotides agree with TRBD1. The CDR3 is 14 amino acids. Germline V gene lookup returns CDR1 SEHNR and CDR2 FQNEAQ (reference sequence). V shed 6 bases, J shed 4 bases, and the junction held 6 bases outside the gene matches. CDR3 coding DNA: TGTGCCAGCAGACCGGACAGGGTCTCAGATACGCAGTATTTT. Amino acid sequence: CASRPDRVSDTQYF.

J is TRBJ2-5 and V is TRBV29-1; no clear D gene. Germline values: CDR1 SQVTM, CDR2 ANQGSEA. With 6 bases removed from V and 0 bases from J, the gap between germline ends came to 8 bases. The CDR3 runs 12 residues. CDR3 protein: CSVYRDQETQYF. For the CDR3, the DNA is TGCAGCGTATACCGGGACCAAGAGACCCAGTACTTC.

The sample holds one count of this clone. The chain recombines TRBV7-2 with TRBJ1-3; D not resolved. The germline V and J ends were trimmed by 1 base and 4 bases, with 11 bases remaining between them. CDR3 size: 15 residues. Germline CDR1 and CDR2: SGHTA and FQGNSA. The CDR3: CASSLVLPAGNTIYF. CDR3 nucleotide sequence: TGTGCCAGCAGCTTAGTTTTGCCTGCGGGAAACACCATATATTTT. Together with reference TRBV7-2 and TRBJ1-3, the CDR3 gives the full variable domain: GAGVSQSPSNKVTEKGKDVELRCDPISGHTALYWYRQSLGQGLEFLIYFQGNSAPDKSGLPSDRFSAERTGGSVSTLTIQRTQQEDSAVYLCASSLVLPAGNTIYFGEGSWLTVV.

The chain has TRBV2 and TRBJ2-7; unclear D gene. CDR3 length equals 14 residues. V lost 6 bases to trimming and J lost 3 bases, with 15 bases between them. Germline CDR1 reads SNHLY; CDR2 reads FYNNEI. The CDR3 protein is CASRPGLVGYEQYF. DNA of the CDR3: TGTGCCAGCAGGCCGGGCCTAGTGGGCTACGAGCAGTACTTC.

This chain's CDR3 is CASSQDINTAYEQYF. CDR3 in DNA: TGTGCCAGCAGCCAAGATATAAACACCGCCTACGAGCAGTACTTC. The V gene is TRBV4-2, the J gene TRBJ2-7; D call uncertain. CDR3 length equals 15 residues. CDR1 and CDR2 (germline): LGHNA, YNFKEQ. The V end lost 0 bases, the J end lost 2 bases, and 11 bases lay between the germline ends.

This clone has only one observation. This chain links TRBV2 with TRBJ2-2; TRBD1 matches at 8 bases. With V trimmed by 7 bases and J by 7 bases, 5 bases remained unmatched. There are 13 residues in the CDR3. Germline assignment: CDR1 SNHLY and CDR2 FYNNEI. The CDR3 is CASTDRVGGELFF. The CDR3 region has the DNA TGTGCCAGCACGGACAGGGTTGGCGGGGAGCTGTTTTTT.

The V and J genes are TRBV2 and TRBJ1-1; D is ambiguous. This CDR3 comprises 14 residues. V lost 1 base to trimming and J lost 1 base, with 7 bases between them. The germline V gene encodes CDR1 SNHLY and CDR2 FYNNEI. As DNA, the CDR3 is TGTGCCAGCAGTGAAGGGCGGGGGAACACTGAAGCTTTCTTT. This gives the protein CASSEGRGNTEAFF.

The V call is TRBV7-2, the J call TRBJ1-5, with D tentatively TRBD1 (5 bases). Deletions cut 7 bases from V and 4 bases from J, with 20 bases between. This CDR3 is built from 16 residues. CDR1 is SGHTA, CDR2 FQGNSA, per germline. The CDR3 is CASTLTYGASNQPQHF. For the CDR3, the DNA is TGTGCCAGCACCCTAACTTATGGGGCTTCAAATCAGCCCCAGCATTTT.

The chain recombines TRBV7-3 with TRBJ2-1, with TRBD2 identical over 10 bases. This CDR3 is 14 amino acids long. Germline CDR1 and CDR2: SGHTA and FQGTGA. Trimming at V came to 5 bases and at J to 8 bases, leaving 6 bases not matched to a gene. The CDR3 spells CASSPGTSEYEQFF. DNA for the CDR3: TGTGCCAGCAGCCCCGGGACTAGCGAGTATGAGCAGTTCTTC.

The chain has TRBV18 and TRBJ2-1; a weak D match, TRBD1 (6 bases). V was cut by 0 bases and J by 5 bases, with 14 bases left in between. CDR3 size: 16 residues. Germline V gives CDR1 KGHSH, CDR2 LQKENI. In nucleotides, the CDR3 is TGTGCCAGCTCACCACCTGAACAGGGTAAAGACAATGAGCAGTTCTTC. The encoded protein is CASSPPEQGKDNEQFF. Full variable domain (missing parts from reference TRBV18 and TRBJ2-1): NAGVMQNPRHLVRRRGQEARLRCSPMKGHSHVYWYRQLPEEGLKFMVYLQKENIIDESGMPKERFSAEFPKEGPSILRIQQVVRGDSAAYFCASSPPEQGKDNEQFFGPGTRLTVL.

In the case of this clone: At one boundary the junction diverges from the germline segment, which might be a read error. The chain joins TRBV28 to TRBJ1-2; the D gene is possibly TRBD1 (5 bases). This CDR3 has 14 amino acids. Germline assignment: CDR1 MDHEN and CDR2 SYDVKM. CDR3 residues: CASTIRLGTGPQGF. The CDR3 bases are TGTGCCAGCACCATTAGGCTCGGGACCGGCCCTCAAGGGTTC.

The J gene is TRBJ2-3, the V gene TRBV30; 11 bases are a match to TRBD2. V lost 4 bases to trimming and J lost 3 bases; unmatched junction nucleotides: 3. This CDR3 is built from 14 residues. Germline V gene lookup returns CDR1 GTSNPN and CDR2 SVGIG (reference sequence). The CDR3 DNA follows: TGTGCCTGGATTCTAGCGGGAGGAACAGATACGCAGTATTTT. Amino acids: CAWILAGGTDTQYF.

V gene TRBV18 combines with J gene TRBJ1-4; 11 nucleotides agree with TRBD1. The germline CDR1 and CDR2 sequences are KGHSH and LQKENI. The length of the CDR3 is 16 residues. Losses at the gene ends were 3 bases for V and 3 bases for J; bases not matched to a gene: 3. CDR3 loop: CASSPDRGLANEKLFF. The CDR3 DNA reads TGTGCCAGCTCACCGGACAGGGGGCTTGCTAATGAAAAACTGTTTTTT. Combining the CDR3 with reference TRBV18 and TRBJ1-4 gives the whole variable domain NAGVMQNPRHLVRRRGQEARLRCSPMKGHSHVYWYRQLPEEGLKFMVYLQKENIIDESGMPKERFSAEFPKEGPSILRIQQVVRGDSAAYFCASSPDRGLANEKLFFGSGTQLSVL.

This sequence joins TRBV29-1 and TRBJ1-1; D possibly corresponds to TRBD1 (6 bases). From germline, CDR1 is SQVTM and CDR2 ANQGSEA. Deletions cut 6 bases from V and 0 bases from J, with 11 bases between. This CDR3 is built from 13 residues. This chain's CDR3 is CSVSGQLNTEAFF. CDR3 DNA: TGCAGCGTGAGTGGACAGCTGAACACTGAAGCTTTCTTT.

This clone was seen only once. Different DNA sequences within this sample yield the same CDR3. The rearrangement joins TRBV2 to TRBJ2-7; 8 bases agree with TRBD1. Looked up from germline, CDR1 is SNHLY and CDR2 is FYNNEI. This CDR3 is 14 amino acids long. J gave up 2 bases and V 6 bases, and 6 bases lay outside the gene matches. CDR3 in amino acids: CASRSGTGAYEQYF. The CDR3 DNA follows: TGTGCCAGCAGATCCGGGACAGGAGCCTACGAGCAGTACTTC.

This chain connects TRBV10-1 to TRBJ2-1; D is possibly TRBD2 (5 bases). This CDR3 spans 15 amino acids. Germline assignment: CDR1 WNHNN and CDR2 SYGVQD (reference sequence). V was pared by 4 bases and J by 0 bases, with 10 bases between. The chain's CDR3 is CASSGTRISYNEQFF. As DNA, the CDR3 is TGCGCCAGCAGTGGAACTAGAATCTCCTACAATGAGCAGTTCTTC.

V and J are TRBV5-4 and TRBJ2-1; tentatively, D is TRBD1 (6 bases). V was pared by 4 bases and J by 14 bases, with 19 bases between. This CDR3 comprises 13 residues. From germline, CDR1 is SGHNT and CDR2 YYREEE (reference sequence). CDR3 sequence: CASSQENRESKFF. The CDR3 coding sequence is TGTGCCAGCAGCCAGGAAAACAGGGAATCAAAGTTCTTC.

This chain uses TRBV6-5 with TRBJ1-1; a possible D gene is TRBD1 (6 bases). The CDR3 has 15 amino acids. The V end was cut by 0 bases, the J end by 3 bases, with 11 bases between. CDR1 MNHEY and CDR2 SVGAGI come from the germline V gene. The CDR3 sequence: CASSYSKQGYTEAFF. CDR3 nucleotide sequence: TGTGCCAGCAGTTACTCGAAACAGGGATACACTGAAGCTTTCTTT.

J is TRBJ1-5 and V is TRBV7-2, with TRBD1 as a possible D gene (5 bases). Trimming removed 5 bases at V and 4 bases at J, with 9 bases between. The CDR3 is made up of 13 amino acids. Germline CDR1 reads SGHTA; CDR2 reads FQGNSA. The CDR3 here is CASSLRGNQPQHF. The DNA for the CDR3 is TGTGCCAGCAGCCTACGGGGGAATCAGCCCCAGCATTTT. Complete variable domain (other parts from reference TRBV7-2 and TRBJ1-5): GAGVSQSPSNKVTEKGKDVELRCDPISGHTALYWYRQSLGQGLEFLIYFQGNSAPDKSGLPSDRFSAERTGGSVSTLTIQRTQQEDSAVYLCASSLRGNQPQHFGDGTRLSIL.

This chain joins TRBV2 and TRBJ1-5; possible D gene TRBD1, 5 bases. This CDR3 has 13 amino acids. Looked up from germline, CDR1 is SNHLY and CDR2 is FYNNEI. Trimming cost V 3 bases and J 4 bases, with 7 bases left between them. CDR3 sequence: CASSEGPNQPQHF. The CDR3 DNA follows: TGTGCCAGCAGTGAGGGACCAAATCAGCCCCAGCATTTT.

The chain is built from TRBV7-9 and TRBJ2-7; 8 nucleotides line up with TRBD1. Germline V CDR1 and CDR2: SEHNR, FQNEAQ (reference sequence). This CDR3 comprises 13 residues. The V segment lost 5 bases and the J segment 3 bases; nucleotides outside the gene matches: 3. CDR3 in DNA: TGTGCCAGCAGCCGGACAGGGAACTACGAGCAGTACTTC. Protein sequence: CASSRTGNYEQYF. Complete variable domain (other parts from reference TRBV7-9 and TRBJ2-7): DTGVSQNPRHKITKRGQNVTFRCDPISEHNRLYWYRQTLGQGPEFLTYFQNEAQLEKSRLLSDRFSAERPKGSFSTLEIQRTEQGDSAMYLCASSRTGNYEQYFGPGTRLTVT.

The chain uses TRBV7-9 and TRBJ1-1, with a possible D match to TRBD1 (5 bases). V dropped 4 bases and J dropped 2 bases, with 14 bases sitting between them. Germline values: CDR1 SEHNR, CDR2 FQNEAQ (reference sequence). The CDR3 length is 15 residues. The CDR3 DNA follows: TGTGCCAGCAGCTCTGGAGGGGTTTACAACACTGAAGCTTTCTTT. The encoded protein is CASSSGGVYNTEAFF.

To note about this clone: The same CDR3 also results from other DNA sequences found in this sample. The J gene is TRBJ2-5, the V gene TRBV6-1, with 12 bases aligning to TRBD2. The CDR3 is 13 residues long. The trim removed 10 bases at V and 2 bases at J, leaving 2 bases unmatched. CDR1 and CDR2 from the germline V gene are MNHNS and SASEGT. The CDR3 DNA is TGTGCCACCGGGACTAGCGGGCAAGAGACCCAGTACTTC. As protein: CATGTSGQETQYF.